The table lists the clone carrying this TCR beta chain with a few counts. Its matching antigen is unknown. This record comes from a study of T-cell reconstitution after alpha-beta-depleted transplantation in children. Study-wide results and caveats: Recipient T cells and thymic progenitors that survived were the source of the high TCRbeta diversity seen at day 60 in some patients. Reported findings indicate that, about two months after transplant, alpha-beta T cells came from several hundred expanded clones, which were derived from non-depleted graft cells. The main origin of T-cell counts and diversity one year after transplant was newly produced T cells.

The ends were cut back, 3 bases at V and 5 bases at J, with 13 bases in the middle. This CDR3 is 14 amino acids long. Germline assignment: CDR1 MGHDK and CDR2 SYGVNS. A TCRbeta library incorporating unique molecular identifiers was prepared. TCRdb redid the calling of the PCR reads with MiXCR, one entry per CDR3 protein. The sample yields about 250,000 distinct CDR3 sequences, 24% seen once. The V gene is TRBV25-1, the J gene TRBJ2-5, with D perhaps TRBD1 (5 bases). Sequencing was performed on PBMCs, mostly from graft donor cells, taken 360 days after TCRalphabeta/CD19-depleted stem cell transplant. The sequence was obtained from a female patient aged 2-15 years who had a stem cell transplant for congenital amegakaryocytic thrombocytopenia, so the T cells may come from the graft donor. The CDR3 here is CASSDQGLGETQYF. The CDR3 region has the DNA TGTGCCAGCAGTGACCAGGGATTGGGTGAGACCCAGTACTTC.